The clone carrying this TCR beta chain was counted at least ten times. Amplification yielded TCR beta CDR3 regions, with RNA transcripts as the source. Primed by the HTBI set, a first-round RT-PCR was run on the TCR CDR3. One entry per CDR3 protein results from TCRdb running MiXCR on the multiplex PCR reads. The profile covers 200,000 to 250,000 distinct CDR3 sequences, with 17% appearing a single time and approximately 50% taken by the ten largest. Stable disease denoted Graves' hyperthyroidism without ophthalmopathy progression within 18 months. Diagnostic assessment was based on clinical symptoms, serum thyroxine and TRAb, thyroid ultrasound and orbital computed tomography. This record belongs to a study of T cells in Graves' hyperthyroidism and ophthalmopathy. The source of this sequence is a man in his fifties or sixties with Graves' hyperthyroidism. The sequencing input was blood.

As DNA, the CDR3 is TGTGCCAGCAGTGAATATATGAACACTGAAGCTTTCTTT. This translates into CASSEYMNTEAFF. This chain joins TRBV6-1 and TRBJ1-1; D ambiguous. Germline CDR1 and CDR2: MNHNS and SASEGT. V was clipped by 2 bases and J by 0 bases, with 4 bases between them. This CDR3 is 13 amino acids long.